Listed below are T cell receptor beta chains from one sample, sequenced in a study of blood T cell repertoires in COVID-19. Sequencing used immunoSEQ multiplex PCR; TCRdb keeps in-frame clones, though not all of them. The table has approximately 270,000 clones, 85% to 90% seen once. Sequenced material: peripheral blood. These receptors all stem from a man younger than 40 with acute or convalescent COVID-19. CDR3s include the opening cysteine and the closing phenylalanine or tryptophan. The D gene is left open where the match is weak. Clone sizes are given selectively: once, few, many, or a class where the clone is expanded.

CDR3 DNA: TGTGCCACCCCAGGACAGGGGAATACAGCCTATGGCTACACCTTC
CDR3 protein: CATPGQGNTAYGYTF
D gene: TRBD1
J gene: TRBJ1-2
V gene: TRBV13
clone size: -

CDR3 DNA: TGTGCCAGCACACCATTAGCGGGGGGAATCCCCGAGCAGTACTTC
CDR3 protein: CASTPLAGGIPEQYF
D gene: TRBD2
J gene: TRBJ2-7
V gene: TRBV6-5
clone size: once

CDR3 DNA: TGTGCCAGCAGCAGGGGTGGTTTTTCGGGCAATCAGCCCCAGCATTTT
CDR3 protein: CASSRGGFSGNQPQHF
D gene: -
J gene: TRBJ1-5
V gene: TRBV9
clone size: -

CDR3 DNA: TGCGCCAGCAGCTTTAACCCACAGGGGGCTGGTAGTGAAAAACTGTTTTTT
CDR3 protein: CASSFNPQGAGSEKLFF
D gene: TRBD1
J gene: TRBJ1-4
V gene: TRBV5-1
clone size: -

CDR3 DNA: TGTGCCAGTAGTCCGGGTTTCGGACAGATCAATCAGCCCCAGCATTTT
CDR3 protein: CASSPGFGQINQPQHF
D gene: -
J gene: TRBJ1-5
V gene: TRBV19
clone size: -

CDR3 DNA: TGCGCCAGCAGCTCCACTAGCGGCCCCTACGAGCAGTACTTC
CDR3 protein: CASSSTSGPYEQYF
D gene: TRBD2
J gene: TRBJ2-7
V gene: TRBV5-1
clone size: -

CDR3 DNA: TGTGCCAGCGTCCCAATCCGCGGGGCCGGGGATGAGCAGTTCTTC
CDR3 protein: CASVPIRGAGDEQFF
D gene: -
J gene: TRBJ2-1
V gene: TRBV28
clone size: -

CDR3 DNA: TGTGCCAGCAGCTCGCAAGGGGGGGTGGCAGATACGCAGTATTTT
CDR3 protein: CASSSQGGVADTQYF
D gene: -
J gene: TRBJ2-3
V gene: TRBV28
clone size: -

CDR3 DNA: TGTGCCAGCAGTTCAGGGCCCGAGCAGTACTTC
CDR3 protein: CASSSGPEQYF
D gene: -
J gene: TRBJ2-7
V gene: TRBV27
clone size: -

CDR3 DNA: TGTGCCAGCAGCTTAGTAGGGGGAAATGGAAACACCATATATTTT
CDR3 protein: CASSLVGGNGNTIYF
D gene: -
J gene: TRBJ1-3
V gene: TRBV7-2
clone size: once

CDR3 DNA: TGTGCCAGCACCACAGGGACTAGCATTGCCGGGGAGCTGTTTTTT
CDR3 protein: CASTTGTSIAGELFF
D gene: TRBD2
J gene: TRBJ2-2
V gene: TRBV7-6
clone size: -

CDR3 DNA: TGTGCCTGGAGGGAGACAGGGGGACGGAAAAAACTGTTTTTT
CDR3 protein: CAWRETGGRKKLFF
D gene: TRBD1
J gene: TRBJ1-4
V gene: TRBV30
clone size: -

CDR3 DNA: TGCAGCGTTCCCCCCTCTGACAGGTTTGAAGGTGAGCAGTTCTTC
CDR3 protein: CSVPPSDRFEGEQFF
D gene: -
J gene: TRBJ2-1
V gene: TRBV29-1
clone size: -

CDR3 DNA: TGTGCCTGGAGTGGGCAGGGTATCACCGGGGAGCTGTTTTTT
CDR3 protein: CAWSGQGITGELFF
D gene: -
J gene: TRBJ2-2
V gene: TRBV30
clone size: -

CDR3 DNA: TGTGCCAGCAGCTTCCTACGGGATACGCAGTATTTT
CDR3 protein: CASSFLRDTQYF
D gene: -
J gene: TRBJ2-3
V gene: TRBV7-2
clone size: -

CDR3 DNA: TGTGCCAGCAGCTTAGGGAAGCTGTATAACAATGAGCAGTTCTTC
CDR3 protein: CASSLGKLYNNEQFF
D gene: -
J gene: TRBJ2-1
V gene: TRBV13
clone size: -

CDR3 DNA: TGTGCCAGTTCCCCGGACAGCAACCCTTACGATCAAGAGACCCAGTACTTC
CDR3 protein: CASSPDSNPYDQETQYF
D gene: -
J gene: TRBJ2-5
V gene: TRBV27
clone size: many

CDR3 DNA: TGTGCCAGCAGTTTACGGGGGTCGACCACTGAAGCTTTCTTT
CDR3 protein: CASSLRGSTTEAFF
D gene: -
J gene: TRBJ1-1
V gene: TRBV28
clone size: -

CDR3 DNA: TGTGCCAGTAGTATAGATCGAGGAAGTAATCAGCCCCAGCATTTT
CDR3 protein: CASSIDRGSNQPQHF
D gene: -
J gene: TRBJ1-5
V gene: TRBV19
clone size: -

CDR3 DNA: TGCAGCGTAGTAACAGGGGCACCAACTGAAGCTTTCTTT
CDR3 protein: CSVVTGAPTEAFF
D gene: TRBD1
J gene: TRBJ1-1
V gene: TRBV29-1
clone size: -

CDR3 DNA: TGTGCCTTACAGGGATCTGGGGCCAACGTCCTGACTTTC
CDR3 protein: CALQGSGANVLTF
D gene: -
J gene: TRBJ2-6
V gene: TRBV30
clone size: -

CDR3 DNA: TGTGCCAGCAGCTTAGGAGGGATCGTAAATTCACCCCTCCACTTT
CDR3 protein: CASSLGGIVNSPLHF
D gene: -
J gene: TRBJ1-6
V gene: TRBV7-2
clone size: -

CDR3 DNA: TGTGCCAGCAGCTTAGGGGGACTAGCGGGAGATACGCAGTATTTT
CDR3 protein: CASSLGGLAGDTQYF
D gene: TRBD2
J gene: TRBJ2-3
V gene: TRBV7-2
clone size: -

CDR3 DNA: TGTGCCAGCAGCGGACAGGGGGCAAGCGGGGAGCTGTTTTTT
CDR3 protein: CASSGQGASGELFF
D gene: TRBD1
J gene: TRBJ2-2
V gene: TRBV7-6
clone size: -

CDR3 DNA: TGTGCCAGCAGCCCCACCGGGACAGGGGGTAGCGAGCAGTACTTC
CDR3 protein: CASSPTGTGGSEQYF
D gene: TRBD1
J gene: TRBJ2-7
V gene: TRBV7-8
clone size: -

CDR3 DNA: TGCGCCAGCAGTGAGTCTACTAGTGGGAGCGAGCAGTACTTC
CDR3 protein: CASSESTSGSEQYF
D gene: -
J gene: TRBJ2-7
V gene: TRBV10-2
clone size: once

CDR3 DNA: TGTGCCAGCAGTTTATCCTGGGAGGGCACTGAAGCTTTCTTT
CDR3 protein: CASSLSWEGTEAFF
D gene: -
J gene: TRBJ1-1
V gene: TRBV28
clone size: -

CDR3 DNA: TGTGCCAGCAGGCCGACTGACACCGGGGAGCTGTTTTTT
CDR3 protein: CASRPTDTGELFF
D gene: -
J gene: TRBJ2-2
V gene: TRBV6-5
clone size: -

CDR3 DNA: TGCGCCAGCGGACAGGGGCGCGGCTACGAGCAGTACTTC
CDR3 protein: CASGQGRGYEQYF
D gene: TRBD1
J gene: TRBJ2-7
V gene: TRBV4-1
clone size: once

CDR3 DNA: TGTGCCAGTAGTATACGGAGTCAGCCCCAGCATTTT
CDR3 protein: CASSIRSQPQHF
D gene: -
J gene: TRBJ1-5
V gene: TRBV19
clone size: -

CDR3 DNA: TGTGCCAGCTCGCCGGGACAGGGGGCAACCGGAAACACCATATATTTT
CDR3 protein: CASSPGQGATGNTIYF
D gene: TRBD1
J gene: TRBJ1-3
V gene: TRBV18
clone size: -

CDR3 DNA: TGTGCCAGCAGCGTAGCAGGGTCTTATGGTTCGGATACGCAGTATTTT
CDR3 protein: CASSVAGSYGSDTQYF
D gene: -
J gene: TRBJ2-3
V gene: TRBV9
clone size: -

CDR3 DNA: TGTGCCAGCAGCTCCGCCCTTGGCAGCACAGATACGCAGTATTTT
CDR3 protein: CASSSALGSTDTQYF
D gene: -
J gene: TRBJ2-3
V gene: TRBV7-3
clone size: -

CDR3 DNA: TGTGCCAGCAGCCAGCCTCTTACTAGCGGGAGTTGGTATGAGCAGTTCTTC
CDR3 protein: CASSQPLTSGSWYEQFF
D gene: TRBD2
J gene: TRBJ2-1
V gene: TRBV14
clone size: -

CDR3 DNA: TGTGCCAGCAGCTTACCAGGGGGCGTGGATGGCTACACCTTC
CDR3 protein: CASSLPGGVDGYTF
D gene: TRBD1
J gene: TRBJ1-2
V gene: TRBV7-9
clone size: -

CDR3 DNA: TGCGCCAGCGGACAGGGAACCTACGAGCAGTACTTC
CDR3 protein: CASGQGTYEQYF
D gene: TRBD1
J gene: TRBJ2-7
V gene: TRBV10-2
clone size: once

CDR3 DNA: TGTGCCAGTAAGGAACGACGGGAGGGTTACGAGCAGTACTTC
CDR3 protein: CASKERREGYEQYF
D gene: TRBD2
J gene: TRBJ2-7
V gene: TRBV19
clone size: once

CDR3 DNA: TGTGCCAGCAGCCCCGCGGAGCCCCAGCATTTT
CDR3 protein: CASSPAEPQHF
D gene: -
J gene: TRBJ1-5
V gene: TRBV28
clone size: -

CDR3 DNA: TGTGCCAGCAGCTCCCCGCCCGGGACAGGGGATTCACCCCTCCACTTT
CDR3 protein: CASSSPPGTGDSPLHF
D gene: TRBD1
J gene: TRBJ1-6
V gene: TRBV28
clone size: -

CDR3 DNA: TGTGCCTCCGGACAGGGGCAGCCCCAGCATTTT
CDR3 protein: CASGQGQPQHF
D gene: TRBD1
J gene: TRBJ1-5
V gene: TRBV30
clone size: few

CDR3 DNA: TGTGCCAGCAGTCCCGACGGGGGAGTGCAGTTCTTC
CDR3 protein: CASSPDGGVQFF
D gene: -
J gene: TRBJ2-1
V gene: TRBV2
clone size: -

CDR3 DNA: TGTGCCAGCAGTTTGGTCTGTCGGCTAGCGGGACGGGGGCGGTCCTACGAGCAGTACTTC
CDR3 protein: CASSLVCRLAGRGRSYEQYF
D gene: TRBD2
J gene: TRBJ2-7
V gene: TRBV28
clone size: -

CDR3 DNA: TGTGCCACCAGCGGGGGCCAAGTCCTCTCTGGGGCCAACGTCCTGACTTTC
CDR3 protein: CATSGGQVLSGANVLTF
D gene: -
J gene: TRBJ2-6
V gene: TRBV15
clone size: -

CDR3 DNA: TGTGCCAGCAGCGTTGGGACAAAAAATGAAAAACTGTTTTTT
CDR3 protein: CASSVGTKNEKLFF
D gene: -
J gene: TRBJ1-4
V gene: TRBV9
clone size: -

CDR3 DNA: TGTGCCAGCAGCCCCGGGACAGGGCGAGCACACACTGAAGCTTTCTTT
CDR3 protein: CASSPGTGRAHTEAFF
D gene: TRBD1
J gene: TRBJ1-1
V gene: TRBV11-1
clone size: -

CDR3 DNA: TGTGCCTGGAGTTTCCGACGGGACAGTAACTATGGCTACACCTTC
CDR3 protein: CAWSFRRDSNYGYTF
D gene: TRBD1
J gene: TRBJ1-2
V gene: TRBV30
clone size: -